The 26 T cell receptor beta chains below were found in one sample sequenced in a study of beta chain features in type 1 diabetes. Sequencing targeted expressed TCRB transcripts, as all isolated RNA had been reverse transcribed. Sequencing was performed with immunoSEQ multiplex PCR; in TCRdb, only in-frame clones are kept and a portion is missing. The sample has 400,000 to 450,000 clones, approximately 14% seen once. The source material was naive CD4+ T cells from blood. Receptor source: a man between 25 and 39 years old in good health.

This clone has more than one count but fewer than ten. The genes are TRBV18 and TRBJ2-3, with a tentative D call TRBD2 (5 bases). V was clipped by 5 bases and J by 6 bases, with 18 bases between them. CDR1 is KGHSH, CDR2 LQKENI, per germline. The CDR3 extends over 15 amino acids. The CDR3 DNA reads TGTGCCAGCTCAACTCTTACTAGTGCCTCCGATACGCAGTATTTT. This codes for CASSTLTSASDTQYF.

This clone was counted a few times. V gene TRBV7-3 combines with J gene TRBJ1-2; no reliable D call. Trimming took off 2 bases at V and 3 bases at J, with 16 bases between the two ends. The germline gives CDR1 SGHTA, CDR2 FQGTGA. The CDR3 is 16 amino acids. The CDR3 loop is CASSLWAELLYYGYTF. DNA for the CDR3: TGTGCCAGCAGCTTATGGGCGGAGCTCCTCTACTATGGCTACACCTTC.

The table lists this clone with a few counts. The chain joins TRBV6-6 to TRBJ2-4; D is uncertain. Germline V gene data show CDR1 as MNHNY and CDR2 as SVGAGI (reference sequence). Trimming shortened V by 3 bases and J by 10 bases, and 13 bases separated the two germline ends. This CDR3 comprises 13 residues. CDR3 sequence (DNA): TGTGCCAGCAGTTATCGACCTGGTGTTATTCAGTACTTC. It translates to CASSYRPGVIQYF.

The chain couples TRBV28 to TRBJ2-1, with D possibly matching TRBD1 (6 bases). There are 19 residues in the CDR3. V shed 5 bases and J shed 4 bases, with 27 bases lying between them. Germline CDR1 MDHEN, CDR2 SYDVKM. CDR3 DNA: TGTGCCAGCAGTAGAACCGGGACACAAAAATTTTTTGGGTACAATGAGCAGTTCTTC. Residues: CASSRTGTQKFFGYNEQFF.

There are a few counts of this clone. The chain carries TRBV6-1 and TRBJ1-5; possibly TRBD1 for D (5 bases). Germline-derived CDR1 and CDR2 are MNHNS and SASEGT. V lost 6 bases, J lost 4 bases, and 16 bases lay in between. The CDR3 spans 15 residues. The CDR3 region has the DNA TGTGCCAGCAGCGTACCGGGGCTAGGAAATCAGCCCCAGCATTTT. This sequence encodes CASSVPGLGNQPQHF.

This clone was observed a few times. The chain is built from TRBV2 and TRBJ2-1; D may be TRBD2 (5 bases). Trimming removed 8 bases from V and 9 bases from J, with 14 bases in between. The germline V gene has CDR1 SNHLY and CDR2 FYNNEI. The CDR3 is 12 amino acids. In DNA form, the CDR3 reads TGTGCCAGCCGACCTCTAGCTGGTGAGCAGTTCTTC. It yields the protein CASRPLAGEQFF. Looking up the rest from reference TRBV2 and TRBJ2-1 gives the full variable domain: EPEVTQTPSHQVTQMGQEVILRCVPISNHLYFYWYRQILGQKVEFLVSFYNNEISEKSEIFDDQFSVERPDGSNFTLKIRSTKLEDSAMYFCASRPLAGEQFFGPGTRLTVL.

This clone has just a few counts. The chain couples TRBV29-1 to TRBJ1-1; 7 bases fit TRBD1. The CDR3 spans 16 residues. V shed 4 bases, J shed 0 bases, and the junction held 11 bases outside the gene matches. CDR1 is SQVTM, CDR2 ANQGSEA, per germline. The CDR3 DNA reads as TGCAGCGTTGTCCTGACAGGGTGGAACGTGAACACTGAAGCTTTCTTT. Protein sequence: CSVVLTGWNVNTEAFF.

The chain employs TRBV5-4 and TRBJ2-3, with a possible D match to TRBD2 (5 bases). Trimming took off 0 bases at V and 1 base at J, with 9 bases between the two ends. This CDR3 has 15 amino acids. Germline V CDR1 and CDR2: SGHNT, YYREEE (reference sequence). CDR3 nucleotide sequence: TGTGCCAGCAGCTTGGGATGGACTGGCACAGATACGCAGTATTTT. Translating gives CASSLGWTGTDTQYF.

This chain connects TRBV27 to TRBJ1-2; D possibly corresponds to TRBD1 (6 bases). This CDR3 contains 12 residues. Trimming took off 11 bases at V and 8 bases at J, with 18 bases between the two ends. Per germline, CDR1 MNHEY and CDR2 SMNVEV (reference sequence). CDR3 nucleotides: TGTGCCGTCAGGGACAAGGGGGGCGGCTACACCTTC. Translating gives CAVRDKGGGYTF.

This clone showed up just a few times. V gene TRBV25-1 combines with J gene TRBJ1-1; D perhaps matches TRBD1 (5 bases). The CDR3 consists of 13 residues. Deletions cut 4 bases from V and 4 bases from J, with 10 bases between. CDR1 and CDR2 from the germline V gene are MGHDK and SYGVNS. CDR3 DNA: TGTGCCAGCAGTGGGAGGGGCCGCACTGAAGCTTTCTTT. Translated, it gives CASSGRGRTEAFF.

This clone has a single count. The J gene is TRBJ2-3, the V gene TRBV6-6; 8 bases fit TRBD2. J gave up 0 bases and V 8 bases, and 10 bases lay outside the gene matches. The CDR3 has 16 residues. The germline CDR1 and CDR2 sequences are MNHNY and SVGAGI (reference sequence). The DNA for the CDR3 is TGTGCCAGCTCCTCTGGGCGGGGGGTTAGCACAGATACGCAGTATTTT. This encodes CASSSGRGVSTDTQYF.

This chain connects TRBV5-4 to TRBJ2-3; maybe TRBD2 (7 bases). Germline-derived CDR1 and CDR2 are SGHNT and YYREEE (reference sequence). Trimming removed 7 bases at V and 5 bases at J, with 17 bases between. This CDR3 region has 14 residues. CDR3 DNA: TGTGCCAGCCGTCCCGGGGGGCGTAGAGATACGCAGTATTTT. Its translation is CASRPGGRRDTQYF. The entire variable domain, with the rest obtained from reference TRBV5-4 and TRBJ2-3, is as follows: ETGVTQSPTHLIKTRGQQVTLRCSSQSGHNTVSWYQQALGQGPQFIFQYYREEENGRGNFPPRFSGLQFPNYSSELNVNALELDDSALYLCASRPGGRRDTQYFGPGTRLTVL.

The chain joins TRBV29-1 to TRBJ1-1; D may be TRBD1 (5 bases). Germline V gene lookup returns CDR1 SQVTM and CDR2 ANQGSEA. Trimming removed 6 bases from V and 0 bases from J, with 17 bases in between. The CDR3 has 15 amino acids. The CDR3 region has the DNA TGCAGCGTGATCAAGAGGGGCGTACTGAACACTGAAGCTTTCTTT. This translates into CSVIKRGVLNTEAFF.

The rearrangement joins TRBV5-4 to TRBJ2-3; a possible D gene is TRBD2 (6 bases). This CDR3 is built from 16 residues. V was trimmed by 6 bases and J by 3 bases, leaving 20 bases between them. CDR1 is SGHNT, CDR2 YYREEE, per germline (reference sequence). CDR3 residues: CASTQRGKRVTDTQYF. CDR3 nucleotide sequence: TGTGCCAGCACCCAGCGTGGCAAGCGGGTTACAGATACGCAGTATTTT.

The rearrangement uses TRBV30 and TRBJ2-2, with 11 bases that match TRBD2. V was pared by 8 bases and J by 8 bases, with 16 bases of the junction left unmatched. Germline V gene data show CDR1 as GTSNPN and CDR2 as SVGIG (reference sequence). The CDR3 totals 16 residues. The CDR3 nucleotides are TGTGCCAGACATAGCGGGAGGGCCCGAACGGGAGGGGAGCTGTTTTTT. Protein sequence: CARHSGRARTGGELFF.

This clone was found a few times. The CDR3 nucleotides read TGTGCCAGCCGGCTCTCCTACGAGCAGTACGTC. Translation gives CASRLSYEQYV. This chain connects TRBV2 to TRBJ2-7, with D hard to call. This CDR3 spans 11 amino acids. CDR1 and CDR2 (germline): SNHLY, FYNNEI. V lost 8 bases and J lost 0, with 5 bases in between.

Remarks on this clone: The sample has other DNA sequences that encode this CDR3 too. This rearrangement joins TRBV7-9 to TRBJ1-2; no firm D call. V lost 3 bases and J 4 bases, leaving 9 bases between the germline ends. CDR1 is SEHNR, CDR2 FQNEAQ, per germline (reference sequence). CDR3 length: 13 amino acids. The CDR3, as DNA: TGTGCCAGCAGCTTCGATTCGGGCTATGGCTACACCTTC. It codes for CASSFDSGYGYTF.

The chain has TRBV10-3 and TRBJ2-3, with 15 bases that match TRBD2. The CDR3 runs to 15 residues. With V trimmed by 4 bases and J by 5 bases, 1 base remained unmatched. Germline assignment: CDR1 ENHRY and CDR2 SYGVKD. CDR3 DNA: TGTGCCATCAGTGGGGGACTAGCGGGAGGAGATACGCAGTATTTT. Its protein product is CAISGGLAGGDTQYF.

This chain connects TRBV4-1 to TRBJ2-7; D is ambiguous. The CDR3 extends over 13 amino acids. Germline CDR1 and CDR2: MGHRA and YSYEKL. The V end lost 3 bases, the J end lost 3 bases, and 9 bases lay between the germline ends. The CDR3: CASSHPDGYEQYF. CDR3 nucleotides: TGCGCCAGCAGCCATCCCGACGGCTACGAGCAGTACTTC.

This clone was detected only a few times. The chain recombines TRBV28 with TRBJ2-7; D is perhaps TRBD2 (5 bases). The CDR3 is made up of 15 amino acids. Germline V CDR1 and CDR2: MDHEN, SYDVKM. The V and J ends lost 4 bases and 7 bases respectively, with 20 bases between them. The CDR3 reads CASSSPWRGSGEQYV. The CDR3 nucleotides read TGTGCCAGCAGTTCGCCTTGGAGAGGGAGTGGAGAGCAGTACGTC.

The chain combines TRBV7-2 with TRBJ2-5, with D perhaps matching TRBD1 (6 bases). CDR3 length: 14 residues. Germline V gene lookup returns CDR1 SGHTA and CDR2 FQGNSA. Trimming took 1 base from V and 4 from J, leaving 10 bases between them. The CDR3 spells CASSLDRALETQYF. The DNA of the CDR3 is TGTGCCAGCAGCTTAGACAGGGCTTTAGAGACCCAGTACTTC.

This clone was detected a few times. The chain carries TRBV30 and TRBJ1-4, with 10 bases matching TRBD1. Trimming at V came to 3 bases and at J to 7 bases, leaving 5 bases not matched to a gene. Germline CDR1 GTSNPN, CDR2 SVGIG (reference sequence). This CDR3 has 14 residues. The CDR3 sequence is CAWRRDRGPEKLFF. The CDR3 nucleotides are TGTGCCTGGAGGAGAGACAGGGGGCCTGAAAAACTGTTTTTT.

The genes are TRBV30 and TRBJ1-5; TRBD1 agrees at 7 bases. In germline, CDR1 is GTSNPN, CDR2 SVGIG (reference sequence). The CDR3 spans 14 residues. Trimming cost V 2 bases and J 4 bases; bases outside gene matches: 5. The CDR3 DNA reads TGTGCCTGGAGTTGGACAGGAGGAAATCAGCCCCAGCATTTT. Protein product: CAWSWTGGNQPQHF.

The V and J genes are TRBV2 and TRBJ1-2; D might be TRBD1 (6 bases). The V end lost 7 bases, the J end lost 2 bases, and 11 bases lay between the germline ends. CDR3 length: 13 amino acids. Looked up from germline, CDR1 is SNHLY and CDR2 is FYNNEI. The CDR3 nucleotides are TGTGCCAGCATGAGGACAGCCAACTATGGCTACACCTTC. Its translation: CASMRTANYGYTF.

The CDR3 region is CSVRSRVKYNEQFF. DNA of the CDR3: TGCAGCGTCCGAAGCAGGGTTAAATACAATGAGCAGTTCTTC. V usage is TRBV29-1 and J usage is TRBJ2-1; a weak D match, TRBD1 (5 bases). The CDR3 totals 14 residues. Trimming shortened V by 6 bases and J by 4 bases, and 16 bases separated the two germline ends. Germline loops: CDR1 SQVTM, CDR2 ANQGSEA.

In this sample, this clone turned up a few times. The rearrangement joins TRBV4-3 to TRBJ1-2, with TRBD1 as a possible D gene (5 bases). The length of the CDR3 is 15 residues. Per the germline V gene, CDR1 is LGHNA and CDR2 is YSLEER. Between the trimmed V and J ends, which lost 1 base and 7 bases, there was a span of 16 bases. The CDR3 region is CASSQGNSGHSGYTF. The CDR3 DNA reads TGCGCCAGCAGCCAAGGGAACTCAGGGCACAGTGGCTACACCTTC.